This record looks at one T cell receptor (beta chain) sequence and its context. The data originate from a study of blood T cells in healthy people across ages. Next came a second PCR, run for about 7 to 12 cycles, which used a sample-barcoded 5' primer along with a J-beta primer mix. TCRdb processed the 5' RACE reads anew with MiXCR; each CDR3 protein has one entry. This table holds roughly 2 million distinct CDR3 sequences, around half found once. The CDR3 loop spans 13 amino acids. V was clipped by 6 bases and J by 2 bases; unmatched bases: 4. Germline-derived CDR1 and CDR2 are SNHLY and FYNNEI. The sequencing sample was made of blood. This TCR derives from a woman aged 40 to 50 in good health. The genes are TRBV2 and TRBJ2-7; 7 nucleotides agree with TRBD2. The CDR3 here is CASSGGNTYEQYF. As DNA, the CDR3 is TGTGCCAGCAGCGGGGGGAACACCTACGAGCAGTACTTC.